This T cell receptor beta chain originates from a study of type 1 and type 2 diabetes patients. This clonotype was detected a few times. Genomic DNA was the PCR template. Amplification of the beta chain CDR3 used 30 forward and 13 reverse multiplex primers. Each CDR3 protein is one row after TCRdb ran MiXCR on the multiplex PCR reads. This sample yields about 250,000 distinct CDR3 sequences, of which roughly 50% are seen a single time; roughly 15% belongs to the top ten. The CDR3 totals 14 residues. After removal of 3 bases from V and 4 bases from J, the junction contained 4 bases not matched to a gene.

This TCR derives from a man between 18 and 35 years old with type 2 diabetes. The chain employs TRBV12-3 or TRBV12-4 and TRBJ2-3; 7 bases agree with TRBD2. Sequenced sample: peripheral blood mononuclear cells (PBMCs). The CDR3 sequence is CASSLTSPSDTQYF. The CDR3 nucleotides are TGTGCCAGCAGTTTGACTAGCCCTTCAGATACGCAGTATTTT.